This T cell receptor (beta chain) was captured in a study of blood T cell repertoires in COVID-19. For the study at large: Specimens from acute and convalescent COVID-19 originated in the United States, Italy and Spain.

Data came from immunoSEQ multiplex PCR; TCRdb stores just in-frame clones and leaves some out. The table has roughly 230,000 clones, about 84% seen once; the top ten hold approximately 7.2%. The specimen sequenced was peripheral blood. The clonotype comes from a woman older than 75 with acute or convalescent COVID-19.

The DNA for the CDR3 is TGCGCCAGCAGCTTGGTGGGGGGTTATACTGAAGCTTTCTTT. It codes for CASSLVGGYTEAFF. The V and J genes are TRBV5-1 and TRBJ1-1; D might be TRBD1 (5 bases). The CDR3 consists of 14 residues. V lost 0 bases and J 5 bases, leaving 11 bases between the germline ends. CDR1 is SGHRS and CDR2 is YFSETQ in the germline V gene.